This T cell receptor beta chain was recorded in a study of cytomegalovirus exposure and HLA in healthy donors. The sample holds one count of this clone. Its antigen is as yet unknown. V shed 3 bases, J shed 5 bases, and the junction held 4 bases outside the gene matches. This CDR3 is built from 15 residues. CDR1 is ENHRY and CDR2 is SYGVKD in the germline V gene. Study conclusions and caveats: Several of the most significant clusters appeared linked to common viral pathogens, based on a later analysis.

In the PCR, 60 Vbeta and 13 Jbeta primers were used. The assay was immunoSEQ multiplex PCR, and TCRdb's table has in-frame clones only and misses some. The table lists about 94,000 clones, roughly 86% of them singletons. This receptor was identified in a human donor in good health. The sequenced sample consisted of PBMCs. The V gene is TRBV10-3, the J gene TRBJ2-2; 9 bases line up with TRBD2. For the CDR3, the DNA is TGTGCCATCAGTGAAGGGACTAGCTGGACCGGGGAGCTGTTTTTT. Translating it yields CAISEGTSWTGELFF.